This T cell receptor beta chain is from a study of blood T cell repertoires in COVID-19. Study as a whole: PBMCs, B-cell-depleted T cells, or T cells provided the cDNA or gDNA that made up the material.

In the original processing: Estimation of nucleated cell counts was performed using reference gene primer amplification. Repertoires were generated with immunoSEQ multiplex PCR, while TCRdb's copy carries only in-frame clones and drops some. The DNA gave D and trimming, while V, J and clone size come from that table. This sample yields approximately 190,000 clones, of which around 84% are seen a single time; 5% to 6.5% belongs to the top ten. This clone was observed a single time. The CDR3 extends over 12 amino acids. Germline assignment: CDR1 LGHNA and CDR2 YNFKEQ. Trimming left V 4 bases short and J 5 bases short, with 8 bases between.

The sequence came from an elderly man with acute or convalescent COVID-19. The chain has TRBV4-2 and TRBJ2-5; D call uncertain. Material: peripheral blood. CDR3 residues: CASSLVGETQYF. The CDR3 region has the DNA TGTGCCAGCAGCCTCGTCGGGGAGACCCAGTACTTC.